The entry that follows covers one T cell receptor (beta chain) sequence. The data originate from a study of T cell changes during pregnancy in multiple sclerosis. Germline V gene lookup returns CDR1 SGHDN and CDR2 FVKESK. The CDR3 covers 15 residues. J lost 9 bases, V lost 4 bases, and 7 bases had no gene match. Generated by immunoSEQ multiplex PCR, the TCRdb table keeps only in-frame clones and is missing some. The table includes tens of thousands of clones, roughly 90% detected once. The source of this sequence is a female donor with multiple sclerosis, enrolled in a pregnancy study. The material sequenced was peripheral blood, taken in the first trimester of pregnancy. V usage is TRBV14 and J usage is TRBJ2-1; 12 bases match TRBD2. The CDR3 sequence is CASSLRLAGEGEQFF. In DNA, the CDR3 is TGTGCCAGCAGCCTTCGACTAGCGGGAGAGGGTGAGCAGTTCTTC. Complete variable domain (other parts from reference TRBV14 and TRBJ2-1): EAGVTQFPSHSVIEKGQTVTLRCDPISGHDNLYWYRRVMGKEIKFLLHFVKESKQDESGMPNNRFLAERTGGTYSTLKVQPAELEDSGVYFCASSLRLAGEGEQFFGPGTRLTVL.